This T cell receptor beta chain was sequenced in a study of cytomegalovirus exposure and HLA in healthy donors. Across the study: A prior study identified 120 million or so unique TCR beta sequences from roughly 180 million T cells.

This CDR3 comprises 14 residues. V lost 2 bases, J lost 3 bases, and 10 bases lay in between. The germline gives CDR1 SGHDT, CDR2 YYEEEE. About this clone itself: Its specificity is not known.

The records omit this donor's CMV serostatus. General study findings and limits: TCR beta V- and J-gene trimming was later associated with a missense DCLRE1C variant. Rare TCR sequences predominated, though certain public TCRs were found in many donors.

The PCR ran on 60 Vbeta and 13 Jbeta primers. Assay: immunoSEQ multiplex PCR; the TCRdb copy retains only in-frame clones and omits some. Of about 140,000 clones in the sample, about 80% were seen once. The sample consisted of PBMCs. The source of this sequence is a man aged 25 to 40 in good health. V usage is TRBV5-6 and J usage is TRBJ2-3; maybe TRBD2 (6 bases). CDR3: CASSLGGGTDTQYF. Here the CDR3 DNA reads TGTGCCAGCAGCTTAGGTGGGGGGACAGATACGCAGTATTTT.